One sample yielded the 29 T cell receptor beta chains listed below, sequenced in a study of blood T cell repertoires in COVID-19. Data came from immunoSEQ multiplex PCR; TCRdb stores just in-frame clones and leaves some out. The sample comprises about 210,000 clones, 80% of which are singletons, and 7.2% rests with the top ten. Sample: peripheral blood. The receptors were gathered from an older woman with acute or convalescent COVID-19.

This chain uses TRBV7-9 with TRBJ2-4; D not certain. The ends were cut back, 4 bases at V and 2 bases at J, with 12 bases in the middle. From germline, CDR1 is SEHNR and CDR2 FQNEAQ (reference sequence). The CDR3 has 15 amino acids. The CDR3 loop is CASSSPTPTKNIQYF. In DNA form, the CDR3 reads TGTGCCAGCAGCTCCCCTACCCCCACCAAAAACATTCAGTACTTC.

The chain has TRBV19 and TRBJ1-1, with TRBD1 matching 11 bases. Germline values: CDR1 LNHDA, CDR2 SQIVND (reference sequence). CDR3 length: 15 amino acids. Trimming cost V 7 bases and J 8 bases; bases outside gene matches: 12. The chain's CDR3 is CASTRTGGIWTEAFF. Here the CDR3 DNA reads TGTGCCAGTACCCGGACAGGGGGCATCTGGACAGAAGCTTTCTTT. The entire variable domain, with the rest obtained from reference TRBV19 and TRBJ1-1, is as follows: DGGITQSPKYLFRKEGQNVTLSCEQNLNHDAMYWYRQDPGQGLRLIYYSQIVNDFQKGDIAEGYSVSREKKESFPLTVTSAQKNPTAFYLCASTRTGGIWTEAFFGQGTRLTVV.

The chain couples TRBV15 to TRBJ1-4; D perhaps matches TRBD1 (6 bases). The CDR3 has 14 residues. The germline CDR1 and CDR2 sequences are LNHNV and YYDKDF (reference sequence). The ends were cut back, 6 bases at V and 7 bases at J, with 15 bases in the middle. The CDR3 reads CATREDSSGEKLFF. Written as DNA, the CDR3 is TGTGCCACCAGAGAGGACAGTAGTGGTGAAAAACTGTTTTTT.

The J gene is TRBJ2-1, the V gene TRBV7-2; 9 nucleotides line up with TRBD2. The germline V gene has CDR1 SGHTA and CDR2 FQGNSA. Unmatched junction bases numbered 5, after V lost 4 bases and J lost 13 bases. There are 12 residues in the CDR3. The CDR3 nucleotides read TGTGCCAGCAGCTCCGGGACTAGCTTTCAGTTCTTC. This gives the protein CASSSGTSFQFF.

This clone was recorded at least ten times. The rearrangement joins TRBV24-1 to TRBJ1-1; TRBD1 is a possible D gene (5 bases). The V gene lost 2 bases and the J gene lost 10 bases, with 16 bases spanning the gap. This CDR3 contains 14 residues. Germline V gene data show CDR1 as KGHDR and CDR2 as SFDVKD. CDR3 sequence reads: CATSDSHRSSPAFF. The DNA of the CDR3 is TGTGCCACCAGTGATTCACACAGGTCCTCGCCAGCTTTCTTT.

The V gene is TRBV5-1, the J gene TRBJ1-3, with 7 bases lining up with TRBD1. Trimming removed 0 bases from V and 0 bases from J; junction bases left unmatched: 3. The CDR3 length is 16 residues. Germline V gene lookup returns CDR1 SGHRS and CDR2 YFSETQ. The CDR3 region has the DNA TGCGCCAGCAGCTTGGGGGACAGTATCTCTGGAAACACCATATATTTT. Encoded protein: CASSLGDSISGNTIYF.

The V and J genes are TRBV24-1 and TRBJ2-1; 10 bases agree with TRBD2. Unmatched junction bases numbered 11, after V lost 11 bases and J lost 5 bases. The CDR3 loop spans 15 amino acids. Per germline, CDR1 KGHDR and CDR2 SFDVKD. CDR3 bases: TGTGCCATCTCCGATCCCAGCGGGGGGGACAATGAGCAGTTCTTC. This codes for CAISDPSGGDNEQFF.

In nucleotides, the CDR3 is TGTGCCATCAACGGAGTCGGGCCCACCGGGACAGGGGGCAATGAGCAGTTCTTC. Its translation is CAINGVGPTGTGGNEQFF. V and J are TRBV10-3 and TRBJ2-1; TRBD1 aligns across 11 bases. The CDR3 has 18 amino acids. Trimming removed 7 bases from V and 6 bases from J; junction bases left unmatched: 17. Germline CDR1 ENHRY, CDR2 SYGVKD.

Points on this clone: Different DNA sequences within this sample yield the same CDR3. The rearrangement uses TRBV24-1 and TRBJ2-5; 8 positions agree with TRBD2. The CDR3 loop spans 13 amino acids. V lost 3 bases and J lost 5; bases outside the gene matches: 1. Germline V lookup: CDR1 KGHDR, CDR2 SFDVKD. DNA of the CDR3: TGTGCCACCAGTGATCCGGGGGGGGAGACCCAGTACTTC. It translates to CATSDPGGETQYF.

This sequence joins TRBV19 and TRBJ2-2; TRBD2 is a possible D gene (6 bases). Germline CDR1 is LNHDA and CDR2 is SQIVND (reference sequence). The CDR3 has 15 residues. V lost 8 bases and J 4 bases, leaving 17 bases between the germline ends. The CDR3 DNA reads as TGTGCCAGTCGGGGACCTCTGGGGGGCACCGGGGAGCTGTTTTTT. As protein: CASRGPLGGTGELFF.

The chain combines TRBV30 with TRBJ2-5; perhaps TRBD1 as D (7 bases). The CDR3 sequence is 15 residues long. V lost 0 bases and J lost 2, with 13 bases in between. Germline-derived CDR1 and CDR2 are GTSNPN and SVGIG (reference sequence). The CDR3 DNA follows: TGTGCCTGGAGTGTCCTGACAGGGAGGCAAGAGACCCAGTACTTC. Translated: CAWSVLTGRQETQYF.

The J gene is TRBJ1-1, the V gene TRBV5-1; 7 bases are shared with TRBD1. The V gene's germline CDR1 is SGHRS and CDR2 YFSETQ. The CDR3 is 15 amino acids. The junction had 9 bases not matched to a gene; V was cut back by 4 bases and J by 3 bases. CDR3 nucleotides: TGCGCCAGCAGCGCACAGGGGCAGGGCTACACTGAAGCTTTCTTT. It encodes CASSAQGQGYTEAFF. Full variable domain (missing parts from reference TRBV5-1 and TRBJ1-1): KAGVTQTPRYLIKTRGQQVTLSCSPISGHRSVSWYQQTPGQGLQFLFEYFSETQRNKGNFPGRFSGRQFSNSRSEMNVSTLELGDSALYLCASSAQGQGYTEAFFGQGTRLTVV.

The rearrangement uses TRBV2 and TRBJ2-1, with TRBD2 identical over 8 bases. CDR3 length: 15 residues. V shed 7 bases and J 7 bases; nucleotides not matched to a gene: 12. Germline V gene lookup returns CDR1 SNHLY and CDR2 FYNNEI. CDR3 DNA: TGTGCCAGCACCCGGGACCTAGCGGGCGGTAATGAGCAGTTCTTC. Encoded protein: CASTRDLAGGNEQFF.

Only one count was recorded for this clone. In DNA form, the CDR3 reads TGTGCCAGCAGCCGACTGGGGGCAACTGAAGCTTTCTTT. This sequence encodes CASSRLGATEAFF. The chain links TRBV7-9 to TRBJ1-1; D perhaps matches TRBD1 (6 bases). The CDR3 consists of 13 residues. Per the germline V gene, CDR1 is SEHNR and CDR2 is FQNEAQ (reference sequence). Between the trimmed V and J ends, which lost 5 bases and 5 bases, there was a span of 12 bases.

In this sample, this clone turned up once. The V gene is TRBV10-3, the J gene TRBJ1-5; 9 bases are a match to TRBD1. The V and J ends lost 7 bases and 6 bases, in that order; junction bases with no gene match: 4. Germline values: CDR1 ENHRY, CDR2 SYGVKD. The CDR3 is 13 amino acids. The CDR3 spells CAIKQGAGQPQHF. CDR3 in DNA: TGTGCCATCAAACAGGGGGCGGGTCAGCCCCAGCATTTT.

V and J are TRBV18 and TRBJ2-7; 7 bases are a match to TRBD2. CDR3 length: 15 amino acids. CDR1 is KGHSH and CDR2 is LQKENI in the germline V gene. V trimming: 3 bases; J trimming: 5 bases; junction bases outside the gene matches: 10. The CDR3 DNA is TGTGCCAGCTCACCTCTGCCGGGGGGAGCGGACGAGCAGTACTTC. It codes for CASSPLPGGADEQYF.

This clone occurred many times. This chain uses TRBV7-9 with TRBJ1-2, with D unclear. Germline CDR1 and CDR2: SEHNR and FQNEAQ (reference sequence). The V end was cut by 0 bases, the J end by 8 bases, with 10 bases between. The CDR3 is made up of 13 amino acids. CDR3 sequence: CASSLAHSYGYTF. The CDR3 DNA is TGTGCCAGCAGCTTAGCGCATAGCTACGGCTACACCTTC.

The chain links TRBV7-2 to TRBJ2-5, with TRBD2 matching over 8 bases. Germline V gives CDR1 SGHTA, CDR2 FQGNSA. V shed 3 bases, J shed 5 bases, and the junction held 2 bases outside the gene matches. The CDR3 sequence is 13 residues long. CDR3 sequence (DNA): TGTGCCAGCAGCTTCGGACTAGCTGAGACCCAGTACTTC. Its translation is CASSFGLAETQYF.

The J gene is TRBJ2-7, the V gene TRBV12-3 or TRBV12-4; TRBD2 might be the D (6 bases). V was pared by 3 bases and J by 7 bases, with 13 bases between. This CDR3 is built from 13 residues. The chain's CDR3 is CASSLGGLGEQYF. In DNA, the CDR3 is TGTGCCAGCAGTTTGGGGGGTCTAGGGGAGCAGTACTTC.

The chain uses TRBV6-6 and TRBJ2-3; 8 bases align to TRBD2. Trimming took 6 bases from V and 3 from J; bases not matched to a gene: 8. CDR1 is MNHNY, CDR2 SVGAGI, per germline (reference sequence). CDR3 length: 15 amino acids. CDR3 sequence reads: CASRPPGGLTDTQYF. The CDR3 DNA reads as TGTGCCAGCAGACCACCGGGGGGGCTGACAGATACGCAGTATTTT.

The chain employs TRBV6-2 or TRBV6-3 and TRBJ2-4, with D unclear. Trimming shortened V by 4 bases and J by 4 bases, and 14 bases separated the two germline ends. From germline, CDR1 is MNHEY and CDR2 SVGEGT. This CDR3 region has 15 residues. CDR3 in amino acids: CASSSPRAPKNIQYF. The CDR3 nucleotides are TGTGCCAGCAGTTCTCCCAGAGCGCCGAAAAACATTCAGTACTTC.

The chain employs TRBV18 and TRBJ2-7; possibly TRBD2 for D (6 bases). The CDR3 covers 17 residues. The germline V gene has CDR1 KGHSH and CDR2 LQKENI. The ends were cut back, 2 bases at V and 6 bases at J, with 23 bases in the middle. The CDR3 loop is CASSPSQGTGVGGEQYF. In DNA form, the CDR3 reads TGTGCCAGCTCACCATCTCAAGGTACGGGGGTCGGCGGCGAGCAGTACTTC.

The rearrangement links TRBV9 to TRBJ1-5; possibly TRBD1 for D (6 bases). Per the germline V gene, CDR1 is SGDLS and CDR2 is YYNGEE. The germline V and J ends were trimmed by 4 bases and 5 bases, with 13 bases remaining between them. This CDR3 contains 14 residues. This CDR3 is CASSSRQDYQPQHF. The CDR3 nucleotides read TGTGCCAGCAGCTCGCGACAGGATTATCAGCCCCAGCATTTT.

The chain has TRBV20-1 and TRBJ2-2; D ambiguous. Germline V lookup: CDR1 DFQATT, CDR2 SNEGSKA (reference sequence). The CDR3 has 13 amino acids. Trimming pared 3 bases from V and 7 bases from J, leaving 12 bases between. DNA for the CDR3: TGCAGTGCTAGTGTTGCGCCCGACGGGGAGCTGTTTTTT. It encodes CSASVAPDGELFF.

This chain links TRBV12-5 with TRBJ1-2, with D maybe TRBD1 (6 bases). The CDR3 spans 14 residues. V lost 4 bases and J lost 2, with 11 bases in between. From germline, CDR1 is LGHNT and CDR2 FRNRAP. As DNA, the CDR3 is TGTGCTAGTGGTTGGGAAGACAGGAACTATGGCTACACCTTC. Translated: CASGWEDRNYGYTF.

The chain couples TRBV2 to TRBJ2-2; maybe TRBD1 (6 bases). Trimming took 6 bases from V and 7 from J, leaving 9 bases between them. This CDR3 has 12 residues. Germline lookup yields CDR1 SNHLY and CDR2 FYNNEI. DNA for the CDR3: TGTGCCAGCAGAGAGGGGGACGGGGAGCTGTTTTTT. The encoded protein is CASREGDGELFF.

This sequence joins TRBV3-1 (or the pseudogene TRBV3-2) and TRBJ2-7, with D hard to call. This CDR3 has 14 amino acids. V was pared by 0 bases and J by 0 bases, with 6 bases between. Germline V gene data show CDR1 as LGHDT and CDR2 as YNNKEL (reference sequence). The DNA of the CDR3 is TGTGCCAGCAGCCAAGATTGTCGCTCCTACGAGCAGTACGTC. Its translation is CASSQDCRSYEQYV.

This clone has more than one count but fewer than ten. This chain links TRBV7-8 with TRBJ2-7, with 7 bases aligning to TRBD2. Germline V lookup: CDR1 SGHVS, CDR2 FQNEAQ. CDR3 length equals 16 residues. The V gene end was trimmed by 5 bases and the J gene end by 1 base; junction bases not matched to a gene: 11. The CDR3 sequence is CASSPREAGRSYEQYF. The CDR3 DNA follows: TGTGCCAGCAGCCCCCGGGAGGCAGGAAGGTCCTACGAGCAGTACTTC.

V and J are TRBV5-4 and TRBJ2-1; TRBD1 aligns across 8 bases. This CDR3 has 15 residues. Germline CDR1 reads SGHNT; CDR2 reads YYREEE (reference sequence). V was clipped by 4 bases and J by 0 bases; unmatched bases: 3. The CDR3, as DNA: TGTGCCAGCAGCAACGGACAGGGCTCCTACAATGAGCAGTTCTTC. Translating gives CASSNGQGSYNEQFF.